The entry that follows covers one TCR beta chain sequence. Seattle researchers signed up patients amid active infection and tracked them longitudinally. Sequencing was performed with immunoSEQ multiplex PCR; in TCRdb, only in-frame clones are kept and a portion is missing. The sample records under 400,000 clones, more than 75% being singletons. This record comes from a study of blood T cell repertoires in COVID-19. Study at large: Samples came from the United States, Italy and Spain, spanning acute and convalescent COVID-19. Sources were T cells, B-cell-depleted T cells, or PBMCs; the material itself was cDNA or gDNA.

Sequenced sample: peripheral blood. This clonotype was sampled from a woman aged 30 to 39 with COVID-19, enrolled during active disease.

The CDR3 reads CASRPRDTGELFF. In nucleotides, the CDR3 is TGTGCCAGCAGACCACGAGACACCGGGGAGCTGTTTTTT. V gene TRBV25-1 combines with J gene TRBJ2-2; no definite D call. The CDR3 is 13 amino acids. Deletions cut 6 bases from V and 3 bases from J, with 8 bases between. Germline values: CDR1 MGHDK, CDR2 SYGVNS. The variable domain in full, with the rest retrieved from reference TRBV25-1 and TRBJ2-2, is EADIYQTPRYLVIGTGKKITLECSQTMGHDKMYWYQQDPGMELHLIHYSYGVNSTEKGDLSSESTVSRIRTEHFPLTLESARPSHTSQYLCASRPRDTGELFFGEGSRLTVL.